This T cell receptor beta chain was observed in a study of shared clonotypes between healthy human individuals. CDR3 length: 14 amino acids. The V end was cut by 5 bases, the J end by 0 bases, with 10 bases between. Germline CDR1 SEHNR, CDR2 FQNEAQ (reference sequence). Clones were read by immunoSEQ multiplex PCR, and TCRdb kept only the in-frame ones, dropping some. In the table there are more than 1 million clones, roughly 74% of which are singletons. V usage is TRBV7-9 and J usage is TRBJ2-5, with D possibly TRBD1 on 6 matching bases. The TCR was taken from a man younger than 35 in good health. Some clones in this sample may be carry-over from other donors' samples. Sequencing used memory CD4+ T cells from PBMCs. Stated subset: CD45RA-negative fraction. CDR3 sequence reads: CASSPTGYQETQYF. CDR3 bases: TGTGCCAGCAGCCCAACAGGGTACCAAGAGACCCAGTACTTC.